The sequence of this T cell receptor beta chain was determined in a study of beta chain features in type 1 diabetes. Overall study results and limits: TCRB CDR3s from Type 1 diabetes patients were moderately but significantly shorter in all four CD4+ subsets. Any HLA type influence on TCRB rearrangement was left unresolved here. PCR could preferentially amplify shorter templates, alike in patients and controls. More deletions and fewer insertions at VDJ junctions were found in patients with type 1 diabetes.

Reverse transcribing all isolated RNA meant expressed TCRB transcripts were sequenced. Only in-frame clones appear in the TCRdb table, and some are missing; sequencing was by immunoSEQ multiplex PCR. The sample consists of some 280,000 clones, more than 13% of them appearing once. Details on this clone: Its antigen is currently unknown.

Germline V gene data show CDR1 as LNHDA and CDR2 as SQIVND (reference sequence). This CDR3 has 15 amino acids. The V and J ends lost 5 bases and 2 bases, in that order; junction bases with no gene match: 3. Sequencing was performed on naive CD4+ T cells from blood. The chain recombines TRBV19 with TRBJ2-6, with 7 bases matching TRBD1. This TCR derives from a young man with type 1 diabetes. CDR3 DNA sequence: TGTGCCAGTAGTCCGCAGGGGGCTGGGGCCAACGTCCTGACTTTC. It encodes CASSPQGAGANVLTF.